The rows below give T cell receptor beta chains drawn from one sample of a study of CD4 T cells in relation to SARS-CoV-2 and coronaviruses. These receptors' targets are unknown. Sequencing was performed with immunoSEQ multiplex PCR; in TCRdb, only in-frame clones are kept and a portion is missing. This table has around 24,000 clones, roughly four fifths appearing once. The sample comprised CD4+ T cells from PBMCs, cultured in vitro. These receptors were collected from a human donor in good health. Both conserved end residues are trimmed from each CDR3.

v_call cdr3_aa
TRBV10-3 AISEGSPEAF
TRBV3-1/TRBV3-2 ASSQTAANNSPLH
TRBV3-1/TRBV3-2 ASSPSLETQY
TRBV10-3 AIRAGTSGRVETQY
TRBV4-2 ASSWTGNTEAF
TRBV2 ASSVIQGPRVEQY
TRBV5-8 ASSLVDRGRY
TRBV2 AIYVGGGETQY
TRBV5-1 ASSLVSGRTYEQF
TRBV18 ASSQGQVTDTQY
TRBV10-3 AISERADSYEQY
TRBV11-2 ASRPIRQGAGEQY
TRBV27 ASSLYPPGLGYGYT
TRBV6-5 ASSLNAQGRSEQY
TRBV29-1 SVGLAGKVGTDTQY
TRBV5-1 ASSLGDRVTDTQY
TRBV12-5 ASGFSPGGQETQY
TRBV11-2 ASSSTSRGFYEQY
TRBV7-9 ASSSTGGITEAF
TRBV7-9 ASSLGGVRTGELF
TRBV2 ASNLATDTQY
TRBV3-1/TRBV3-2 ASSADGPFSETQY
TRBV3-1/TRBV3-2 ASSFRGSSYNSPLH
TRBV2 ASVGQTNTGELF
TRBV9 ASSVPGQGKNTGELF
TRBV20-1 SARREYEQF
TRBV4-1 ASRHLYRSNTGELF